Shown below are 21 T cell receptor beta chains from a single sample sequenced in a study of graft-versus-host responses after intestinal transplantation. This table comes from immunoSEQ multiplex PCR, and its TCRdb copy is limited to in-frame clones, with some not included. Counted here are about 1,100 clones, 60% to 85% occurring once; the ten biggest clones make up 6.5% to 10%. Intraepithelial and lamina propria lymphocytes were isolated from graft specimens. This sample comprised ileum tissue, obtained 7 days after intestinal transplantation. Receptor source: a human patient who received an intestinal transplant, so some T cells may come from the graft donor.

The V gene is TRBV6-1, the J gene TRBJ2-7; a weak D match, TRBD2 (5 bases). The CDR3 runs 12 residues. The V gene's germline CDR1 is MNHNS and CDR2 SASEGT. Trimming left V 9 bases short and J 6 bases short, with 15 bases between. CDR3 in amino acids: CASVARGSEQYF. In DNA, the CDR3 is TGTGCCAGTGTCGCCCGGGGAAGCGAGCAGTACTTC.

The chain employs TRBV14 and TRBJ2-4, with D maybe TRBD2 (6 bases). The CDR3 totals 14 residues. Germline-derived CDR1 and CDR2 are SGHDN and FVKESK. The V and J ends lost 9 bases and 8 bases respectively, with 20 bases between them. The CDR3 DNA follows: TGTGCCAGGCCTGAAGGAGGGGATGGGTACATTCAGTACTTC. This translates into CARPEGGDGYIQYF.

The chain is built from TRBV6-6 and TRBJ1-1, with TRBD1 identical over 9 bases. The germline gives CDR1 MNHNY, CDR2 SVGAGI (reference sequence). The junction had 3 bases not matched to a gene; V was cut back by 3 bases and J by 1 base. The CDR3 loop spans 15 amino acids. Here the CDR3 reads CASSYTGGANTEAFF. CDR3 DNA sequence: TGTGCCAGCAGTTATACAGGGGGCGCGAACACTGAAGCTTTCTTT.

V and J are TRBV6-5 and TRBJ2-2, with D possibly matching TRBD2 (5 bases). The CDR3 has 13 amino acids. CDR1 and CDR2 (germline): MNHEY, SVGAGI. Between the trimmed V and J ends, which lost 2 bases and 4 bases, there was a span of 5 bases. The CDR3 nucleotides are TGTGCCAGCAGTTACGGGAGCACCGGGGAGCTGTTTTTT. It translates to CASSYGSTGELFF.

The chain joins TRBV6-6 to TRBJ2-3; 7 bases are shared with TRBD2. V gave up 4 bases and J gave up 2 bases; unmatched junction bases: 3. The CDR3 covers 14 residues. Germline V gives CDR1 MNHNY, CDR2 SVGAGI (reference sequence). The CDR3 loop is CASSFGGYTDTQYF. CDR3 bases: TGTGCCAGCAGTTTCGGGGGGTACACAGATACGCAGTATTTT.

This rearrangement joins TRBV4-1 to TRBJ2-2; D gene uncertain. Germline values: CDR1 MGHRA, CDR2 YSYEKL. The V gene lost 3 bases and the J gene lost 4 bases, with 6 bases spanning the gap. This CDR3 comprises 13 residues. The CDR3 DNA sequence: TGCGCCAGCAGCCATAAGTCCACCGGGGAGCTGTTTTTT. This codes for CASSHKSTGELFF.

The chain carries TRBV20-1 and TRBJ2-1, with 9 bases aligning to TRBD2. J lost 14 bases, V lost 5 bases, and 7 bases had no gene match. Germline V CDR1 and CDR2: DFQATT, SNEGSKA (reference sequence). The CDR3 totals 11 residues. The CDR3 loop reads CSAPSGVKEFF. DNA for the CDR3: TGCAGTGCTCCTAGCGGGGTGAAGGAGTTCTTC.

The chain links TRBV4-1 to TRBJ2-3; possible D gene TRBD2, 7 bases. The CDR3 runs 19 residues. Germline values: CDR1 MGHRA, CDR2 YSYEKL. V was trimmed by 2 bases and J by 2 bases, leaving 23 bases between them. The CDR3 sequence: CASSQPGGGGTVITDTQYF. The CDR3 DNA follows: TGCGCCAGCAGCCAACCGGGGGGCGGCGGAACGGTGATCACAGATACGCAGTATTTT.

V usage is TRBV7-9 and J usage is TRBJ2-2; D perhaps matches TRBD1 (6 bases). The germline V gene encodes CDR1 SEHNR and CDR2 FQNEAQ (reference sequence). V was cut by 4 bases and J by 3 bases, with 9 bases left in between. The CDR3 has 14 amino acids. For the CDR3, the DNA is TGTGCCAGCAGCTCCAGGGGTTACACCGGGGAGCTGTTTTTT. Residues: CASSSRGYTGELFF. The full variable domain, in which reference TRBV7-9 and TRBJ2-2 provide the parts outside the CDR3, is DTGVSQNPRHKITKRGQNVTFRCDPISEHNRLYWYRQTLGQGPEFLTYFQNEAQLEKSRLLSDRFSAERPKGSFSTLEIQRTEQGDSAMYLCASSSRGYTGELFFGEGSRLTVL.

V gene TRBV6-5 combines with J gene TRBJ2-7, with no clear D. This CDR3 has 14 residues. Germline CDR1 reads MNHEY; CDR2 reads SVGAGI. V was shortened by 5 bases and J by 2 bases, with 13 bases between the two germline ends. CDR3 amino acids: CASSEDKIPYEQYF. The CDR3, as DNA: TGTGCCAGCAGTGAAGACAAAATTCCCTACGAGCAGTACTTC.

V and J are TRBV6-6 and TRBJ1-1; 7 nucleotides match TRBD1. This CDR3 has 13 amino acids. Germline CDR1 MNHNY, CDR2 SVGAGI (reference sequence). V shed 4 bases, J shed 6 bases, and the junction held 5 bases outside the gene matches. In DNA, the CDR3 is TGTGCCAGCAGTTTTTCAACAGGGGCTGAAGCTTTCTTT. Amino acid sequence: CASSFSTGAEAFF.

V usage is TRBV7-9 and J usage is TRBJ1-5; a weak D match, TRBD1 (6 bases). Germline V CDR1 and CDR2: SEHNR, FQNEAQ (reference sequence). The V and J ends lost 5 bases and 3 bases respectively, with 11 bases between them. This CDR3 has 14 amino acids. This CDR3 is CASSRDNINQPQHF. CDR3 sequence (DNA): TGTGCCAGCAGCAGGGACAATATCAATCAGCCCCAGCATTTT.

The CDR3 sequence: CASTGLEAYGYTF. The DNA for the CDR3 is TGTGCCAGCACCGGCCTGGAGGCTTATGGCTACACCTTC. The V gene is TRBV2, the J gene TRBJ1-2; no firm D call. In germline, CDR1 is SNHLY, CDR2 FYNNEI. The CDR3 has 13 residues. V lost 7 bases, J lost 5 bases, and 14 bases lay in between.

The chain links TRBV6-5 to TRBJ1-3; 8 bases map to TRBD1. Trimming cost V 6 bases and J 0 bases; bases outside gene matches: 4. CDR1 MNHEY and CDR2 SVGAGI come from the germline V gene. This CDR3 region has 15 residues. The CDR3 sequence: CASRLTGGSGNTIYF. The CDR3 coding sequence is TGTGCCAGCAGACTAACAGGGGGCTCTGGAAACACCATATATTTT.

The chain is built from TRBV5-1 and TRBJ1-1; D gene unclear. This CDR3 has 13 amino acids. CDR1 is SGHRS and CDR2 is YFSETQ in the germline V gene. V dropped 6 bases and J dropped 2 bases, with 11 bases sitting between them. The CDR3 sequence: CASKINLNTEAFF. The CDR3 DNA reads as TGCGCCAGCAAGATAAATTTAAACACTGAAGCTTTCTTT. Using reference TRBV5-1 and TRBJ1-1 for the parts outside the CDR3, the full variable domain is KAGVTQTPRYLIKTRGQQVTLSCSPISGHRSVSWYQQTPGQGLQFLFEYFSETQRNKGNFPGRFSGRQFSNSRSEMNVSTLELGDSALYLCASKINLNTEAFFGQGTRLTVV.

This sequence joins TRBV28 and TRBJ1-5; D is perhaps TRBD1 (5 bases). Germline V gives CDR1 MDHEN, CDR2 SYDVKM. This CDR3 comprises 17 residues. The V end lost 6 bases, the J end lost 2 bases, and 20 bases lay between the germline ends. CDR3: CASRPDRNPGGNQPQHF. The CDR3 DNA sequence: TGTGCCAGCAGGCCGGACCGAAACCCGGGGGGCAATCAGCCCCAGCATTTT.

The CDR3 loop is CASSYSGGPNNEQFF. CDR3 bases: TGTGCCAGCAGTTACTCGGGGGGGCCGAACAATGAGCAGTTCTTC. The rearrangement uses TRBV6-6 and TRBJ2-1; a possible D gene is TRBD2 (7 bases). Germline V lookup: CDR1 MNHNY, CDR2 SVGAGI (reference sequence). This CDR3 is 15 amino acids long. The V end lost 0 bases, the J end lost 5 bases, and 11 bases lay between the germline ends.

With respect to this clone: Compared with germline, one end of the junction differs, possibly owing to a read error. The chain is built from TRBV4-2 and TRBJ1-2; 7 bases align to TRBD1. The CDR3 spans 16 residues. Germline lookup yields CDR1 LGHNA and CDR2 YNFKEQ. CDR3 amino acids: CASSEERGPQIYGYTF. CDR3 DNA sequence: TGTGCCAGCAGCGAAGAGAGGGGGCCGCAGATCTATGGCTACACCTTC.

This chain links TRBV6-5 with TRBJ2-1, with TRBD1 matching 10 bases. Germline loops: CDR1 MNHEY, CDR2 SVGAGI. With 5 bases clipped from V and 8 bases from J, the junction kept 9 bases outside the gene matches. This CDR3 has 15 amino acids. As DNA, the CDR3 is TGTGCCAGCAGTAGCCGGGACAGGGGAGGGGATGAGCAGTTCTTC. Its translation is CASSSRDRGGDEQFF.

This clone was seen just once. CDR3 protein: CASSWGTDTQYF. The CDR3 DNA sequence: TGTGCCAGCAGCTGGGGCACAGATACGCAGTATTTT. V is TRBV7-3 and J is TRBJ2-3; no clear D gene. CDR3 length equals 12 residues. The V gene's germline CDR1 is SGHTA and CDR2 FQGTGA. Deletions cut 4 bases from V and 1 base from J, with 3 bases between.

The chain joins TRBV28 to TRBJ1-2; no clear D. This CDR3 has 11 amino acids. The V gene's germline CDR1 is MDHEN and CDR2 SYDVKM. Deletions cut 2 bases from V and 3 bases from J, with 1 base between. CDR3 sequence (DNA): TGTGCCAGCAGTTTACACTATGGCTACACCTTC. This encodes CASSLHYGYTF.